The text below deals with one TCR beta chain. Per the original data handling: Amplifying reference gene primers gave estimates of nucleated cell counts. Some clones are missing from TCRdb's copy, which holds only in-frame ones; the method was immunoSEQ multiplex PCR. The V and J calls and the clone size are those of that table, but D and trimming were determined from the DNA. The repertoire includes more than 150,000 clones, about 77% of them detected once, and about 15% sits in the top ten. These data are taken from a study of blood T cell repertoires in COVID-19. In the study overall: Donors in the United States, Italy and Spain gave samples during acute or convalescent COVID-19. Nucleic acid was either cDNA or gDNA, and it came from T cells, B-cell-depleted T cells, or PBMCs.

This CDR3 is 15 amino acids long. V shed 2 bases, J shed 3 bases, and the junction held 4 bases outside the gene matches. The germline CDR1 and CDR2 sequences are SGHNT and YYREEE (reference sequence). This clonotype originated in a woman aged 80 or over with acute or convalescent COVID-19. Sequencing was done on a sample of peripheral blood. The chain has TRBV5-4 and TRBJ2-7; 11 bases are shared with TRBD2. Here the CDR3 DNA reads TGTGCCAGCAGCTTAGGACTAGCGGGTAGCTACGAGCAGTACTTC. This encodes CASSLGLAGSYEQYF. Variable domain in full (rest from reference TRBV5-4 and TRBJ2-7): ETGVTQSPTHLIKTRGQQVTLRCSSQSGHNTVSWYQQALGQGPQFIFQYYREEENGRGNFPPRFSGLQFPNYSSELNVNALELDDSALYLCASSLGLAGSYEQYFGPGTRLTVT.